These T cell receptor beta chains were read from a single sample in a study of cytomegalovirus exposure and HLA in healthy donors. This table comes from immunoSEQ multiplex PCR, and its TCRdb copy is limited to in-frame clones, with some not included. This table holds some 130,000 clones. The sample taken for sequencing was PBMCs. The receptor set was obtained from a woman in her thirties or forties in good health and CMV-seropositive. The CDR3 runs from the conserved cysteine through the conserved F or W. Fields, in order: D gene, J gene, V gene, CDR3 protein, CDR3 DNA. D genes are given only for firm matches.

>TRBD1|TRBJ2-1|TRBV19
CATGSPSGGRDEQFF
TGTGCCACAGGTAGTCCTTCAGGGGGCAGGGATGAGCAGTTCTTC
>TRBD1|TRBJ2-7|TRBV5-1
CASRLTGGYEQYF
TGCGCCAGCAGGTTGACAGGGGGCTACGAGCAGTACTTC
>NA|TRBJ1-1|TRBV6-5
CASSEHRNTEAFF
TGTGCCAGCAGTGAACACAGAAACACTGAAGCTTTCTTT
>NA|TRBJ2-6|TRBV9
CASSARRTGANVLTF
TGTGCCAGCAGCGCCCGGAGGACCGGGGCCAACGTCCTGACTTTC
>TRBD1|TRBJ1-6|TRBV28
CASSRQGTGGPYNSPLHF
TGTGCCAGCAGTCGGCAAGGGACAGGGGGACCCTATAATTCACCCCTCCACTTT
>TRBD2|TRBJ2-7|TRBV29-1
CSALGGTSGWAYEQYF
TGCAGCGCCCTGGGAGGGACCTCCGGGTGGGCCTACGAGCAGTACTTC
>NA|TRBJ2-5|TRBV5-1
CASSSLFGTQETQYF
TGCGCCAGCAGCTCACTGTTTGGGACTCAAGAGACCCAGTACTTC
>TRBD2|TRBJ2-7|TRBV27
CASRTSGSYEQYF
TGTGCCAGCAGAACTAGCGGGAGCTACGAGCAGTACTTC
>NA|TRBJ1-1|TRBV6-5
CASSYLGGASDTEAFF
TGTGCCAGCAGTTACTTAGGGGGGGCATCCGACACTGAAGCTTTCTTT
>TRBD2|TRBJ2-1|TRBV13
CASSPRGSGSWDEQFF
TGTGCCAGCAGCCCTCGGGGTAGCGGGAGTTGGGATGAGCAGTTCTTC
>NA|TRBJ1-2|TRBV6-4
CASSDSPRGGIYGYTF
TGTGCCAGCAGTGACTCGCCGAGGGGAGGGATCTATGGCTACACCTTC
>TRBD1|TRBJ2-2|TRBV5-1
CASSLQGASGELFF
TGCGCCAGCAGCTTACAGGGGGCGAGCGGGGAGCTGTTTTTT
>TRBD2|TRBJ2-1|TRBV13
CASSLSGTSGYNEQFF
TGTGCCAGCAGCTTAAGCGGGACTAGCGGCTACAATGAGCAGTTCTTC
>NA|TRBJ2-3|TRBV6-5
CASSYRGTSSTDTQYF
TGTGCCAGCAGTTACCGCGGGACGTCTAGCACAGATACGCAGTATTTT
>TRBD1|TRBJ2-7|TRBV29-1
CSVERQGTYEQYF
TGCAGCGTTGAGAGACAGGGGACCTACGAGCAGTACTTC
>NA|TRBJ2-7|TRBV7-2
CASRGLGRDEQYF
TGTGCCAGCAGGGGTTTGGGCAGGGACGAGCAGTACTTC
>TRBD1|TRBJ1-6|TRBV2
CATRISRTGVNLHF
TGTGCCACCCGGATTAGTCGGACAGGGGTTAACCTCCACTTT
>NA|TRBJ2-5|TRBV7-7
CASSSNYGEETQYF
TGTGCCAGCAGCTCAAACTACGGGGAAGAGACCCAGTACTTC
>NA|TRBJ1-1|TRBV5-4
CASSLVGGGTEAFF
TGTGCCAGCAGCTTGGTGGGAGGAGGCACTGAAGCTTTCTTT
>NA|TRBJ2-5|TRBV7-8
CASSLAFAGQETQYF
TGTGCCAGCAGCTTAGCTTTTGCGGGCCAAGAGACCCAGTACTTC
>TRBD1|TRBJ1-2|TRBV28
CASNRDRGRGYTF
TGTGCCAGCAACCGGGACAGGGGACGTGGCTACACCTTC
>TRBD1|TRBJ2-4|TRBV29-1
CSARQGFNSAKNIQYF
TGCAGCGCCAGACAGGGATTTAACTCAGCCAAAAACATTCAGTACTTC
>NA|TRBJ2-1|TRBV27
CASSAALSYNEQFF
NA
>NA|TRBJ2-6|TRBV19
CASSSERVSGANVLTF
TGTGCCAGTAGCTCGGAGAGGGTCTCTGGGGCCAACGTCCTGACTTTC
>NA|TRBJ1-2|TRBV30
CAWSLTGLGYGYTF
TGTGCCTGGAGTCTTACAGGTTTGGGCTATGGCTACACCTTC
>NA|TRBJ1-4|TRBV28
CASSWKAGTLRTNEKLFF
TGTGCCAGCAGTTGGAAGGCGGGGACTCTTCGGACTAATGAAAAACTGTTTTTT
>TRBD2|TRBJ2-7|TRBV6-6
CASSYDFSGYEQYF
TGTGCCAGCAGTTACGACTTTAGCGGGTACGAGCAGTACTTC
>NA|TRBJ1-1|TRBV19
CASSPRSVTQAFF
TGTGCCAGTAGTCCCCGGTCTGTAACCCAAGCTTTCTTT
>NA|TRBJ2-1|TRBV9
CASSVALVSYNEQFF
TGTGCCAGCAGCGTAGCTCTCGTTTCCTACAATGAGCAGTTCTTC
>NA|TRBJ2-7|TRBV5-6
CASSSGTYEQYF
TGTGCCAGCAGCTCGGGGACCTACGAGCAGTACTTC
>TRBD1|TRBJ2-3|TRBV29-1
CSVGTGIDTQYF
TGCAGCGTTGGGACAGGAATAGATACGCAGTATTTT
>TRBD1|TRBJ2-2|TRBV7-8
CASSPYSGTGNTGELFF
TGTGCCAGCAGTCCCTACTCCGGGACAGGGAATACCGGGGAGCTGTTTTTT
>NA|TRBJ2-7|TRBV30
CAWSAGAHEQYF
TGTGCCTGGAGTGCAGGGGCACACGAGCAGTACTTC
>NA|TRBJ2-4|TRBV4-2
CASSQAGAKNIQYF
TGTGCCAGCAGCCAAGCGGGAGCCAAAAACATTCAGTACTTC
>NA|TRBJ2-7|TRBV25-1
CASSESLGAYEQYF
TGTGCCAGCAGTGAATCCTTGGGCGCCTACGAGCAGTACTTC